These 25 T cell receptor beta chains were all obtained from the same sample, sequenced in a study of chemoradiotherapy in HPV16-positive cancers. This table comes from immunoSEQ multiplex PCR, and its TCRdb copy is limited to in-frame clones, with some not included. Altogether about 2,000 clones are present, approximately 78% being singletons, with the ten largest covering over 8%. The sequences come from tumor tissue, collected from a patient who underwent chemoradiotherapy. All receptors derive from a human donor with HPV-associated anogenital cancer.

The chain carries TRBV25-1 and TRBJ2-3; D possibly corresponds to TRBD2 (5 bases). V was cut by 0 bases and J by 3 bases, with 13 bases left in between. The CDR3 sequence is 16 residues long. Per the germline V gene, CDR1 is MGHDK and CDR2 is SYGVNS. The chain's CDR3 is CASSEYGGWETDTQYF. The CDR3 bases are TGTGCCAGCAGTGAATATGGCGGGTGGGAAACAGATACGCAGTATTTT.

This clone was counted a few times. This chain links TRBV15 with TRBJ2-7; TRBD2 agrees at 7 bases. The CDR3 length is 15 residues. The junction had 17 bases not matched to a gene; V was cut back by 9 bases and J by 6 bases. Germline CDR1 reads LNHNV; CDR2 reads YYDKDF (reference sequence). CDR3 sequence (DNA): TGTGCCACGGCGGTGGGAGGGGAAATGTTTTTCGAGCAGTACTTC. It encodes CATAVGGEMFFEQYF.

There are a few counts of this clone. The CDR3 nucleotides are TGCGCCAGCAGTCCGGGACTAGCGGGAGGGCCGTATTACGAGCAGTACTTC. The encoded protein is CASSPGLAGGPYYEQYF. The chain combines TRBV5-1 with TRBJ2-7; 16 bases fit TRBD2. Germline V lookup: CDR1 SGHRS, CDR2 YFSETQ. The CDR3 has 17 residues. The V and J ends lost 5 bases and 4 bases, in that order; junction bases with no gene match: 9.

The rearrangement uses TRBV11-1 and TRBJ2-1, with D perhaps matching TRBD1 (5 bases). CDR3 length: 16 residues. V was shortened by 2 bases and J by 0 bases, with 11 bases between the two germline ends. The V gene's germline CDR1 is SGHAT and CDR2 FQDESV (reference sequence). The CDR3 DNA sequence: TGTGCCAGCAGCTTAATTGACCAGGGCTCCTACAATGAGCAGTTCTTC. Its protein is CASSLIDQGSYNEQFF.

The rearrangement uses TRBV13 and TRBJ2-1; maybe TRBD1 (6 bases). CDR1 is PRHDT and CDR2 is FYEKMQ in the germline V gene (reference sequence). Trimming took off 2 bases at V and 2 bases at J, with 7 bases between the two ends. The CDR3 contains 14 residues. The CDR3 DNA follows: TGTGCCAGCAGCTTACGGACAGCCTACAATGAGCAGTTCTTC. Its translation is CASSLRTAYNEQFF.

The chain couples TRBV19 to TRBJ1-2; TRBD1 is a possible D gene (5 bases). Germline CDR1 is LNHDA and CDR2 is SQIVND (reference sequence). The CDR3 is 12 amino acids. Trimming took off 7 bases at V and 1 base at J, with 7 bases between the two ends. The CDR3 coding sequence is TGTGCCAGTATGGGGGGTAACTATGGCTACACCTTC. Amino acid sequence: CASMGGNYGYTF. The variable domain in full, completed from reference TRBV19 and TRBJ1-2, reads DGGITQSPKYLFRKEGQNVTLSCEQNLNHDAMYWYRQDPGQGLRLIYYSQIVNDFQKGDIAEGYSVSREKKESFPLTVTSAQKNPTAFYLCASMGGNYGYTFGSGTRLTVV.

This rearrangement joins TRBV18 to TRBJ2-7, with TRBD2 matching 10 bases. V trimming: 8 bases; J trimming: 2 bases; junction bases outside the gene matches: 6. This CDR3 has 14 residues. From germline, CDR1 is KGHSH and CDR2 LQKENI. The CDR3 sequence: CASLEREGPYEQYF. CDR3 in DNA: TGTGCCAGCCTCGAGCGGGAGGGACCCTACGAGCAGTACTTC.

CDR3 residues: CASSLGPGGDTQYF. In nucleotides, the CDR3 is TGTGCCAGCAGCTTAGGGCCAGGGGGAGATACGCAGTATTTT. The genes are TRBV7-9 and TRBJ2-3, with 7 bases identical to TRBD1. The junction had 3 bases not matched to a gene; V was cut back by 1 base and J by 5 bases. Looked up from germline, CDR1 is SEHNR and CDR2 is FQNEAQ (reference sequence). CDR3 length: 14 amino acids.

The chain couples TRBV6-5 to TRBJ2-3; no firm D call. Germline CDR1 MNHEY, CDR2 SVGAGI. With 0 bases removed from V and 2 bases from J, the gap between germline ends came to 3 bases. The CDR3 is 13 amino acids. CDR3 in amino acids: CASSYSYTDTQYF. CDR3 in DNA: TGTGCCAGCAGTTACTCATACACAGATACGCAGTATTTT.

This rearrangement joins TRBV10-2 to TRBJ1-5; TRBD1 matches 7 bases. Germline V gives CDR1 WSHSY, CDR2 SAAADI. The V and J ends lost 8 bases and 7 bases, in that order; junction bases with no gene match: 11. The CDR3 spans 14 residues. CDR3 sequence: CASGPTGAGQPQHF. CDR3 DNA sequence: TGCGCCAGCGGCCCAACAGGGGCAGGGCAGCCCCAGCATTTT.

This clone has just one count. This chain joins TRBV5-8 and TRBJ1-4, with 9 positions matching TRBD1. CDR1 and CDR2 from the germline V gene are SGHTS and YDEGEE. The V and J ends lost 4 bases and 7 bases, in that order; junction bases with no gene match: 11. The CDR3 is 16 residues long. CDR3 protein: CASSQGMDRGIEKLFF. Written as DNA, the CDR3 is TGTGCCAGCAGCCAGGGCATGGACAGGGGAATTGAAAAACTGTTTTTT.

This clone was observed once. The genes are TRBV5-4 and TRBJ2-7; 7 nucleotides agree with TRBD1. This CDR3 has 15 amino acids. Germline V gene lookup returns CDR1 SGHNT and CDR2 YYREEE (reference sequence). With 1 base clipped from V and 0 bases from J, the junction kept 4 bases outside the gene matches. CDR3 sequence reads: CASSLPGTVSYEQYF. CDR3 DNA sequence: TGTGCCAGCAGCTTGCCAGGGACAGTCTCCTACGAGCAGTACTTC. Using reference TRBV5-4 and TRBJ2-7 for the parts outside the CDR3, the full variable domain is ETGVTQSPTHLIKTRGQQVTLRCSSQSGHNTVSWYQQALGQGPQFIFQYYREEENGRGNFPPRFSGLQFPNYSSELNVNALELDDSALYLCASSLPGTVSYEQYFGPGTRLTVT.

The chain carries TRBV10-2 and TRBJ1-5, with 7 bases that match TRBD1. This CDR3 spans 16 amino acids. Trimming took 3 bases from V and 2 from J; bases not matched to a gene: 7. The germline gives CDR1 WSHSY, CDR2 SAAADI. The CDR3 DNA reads TGCGCCAGCAGTGACCTCCCCCAGGGGGGCAATCAGCCCCAGCATTTT. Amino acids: CASSDLPQGGNQPQHF.

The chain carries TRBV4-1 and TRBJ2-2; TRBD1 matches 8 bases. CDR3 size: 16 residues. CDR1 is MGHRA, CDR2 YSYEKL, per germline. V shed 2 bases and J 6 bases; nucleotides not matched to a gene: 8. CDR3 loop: CASSQFPRGRAGELFF. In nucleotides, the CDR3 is TGCGCCAGCAGCCAATTCCCCAGGGGGCGGGCCGGGGAGCTGTTTTTT.

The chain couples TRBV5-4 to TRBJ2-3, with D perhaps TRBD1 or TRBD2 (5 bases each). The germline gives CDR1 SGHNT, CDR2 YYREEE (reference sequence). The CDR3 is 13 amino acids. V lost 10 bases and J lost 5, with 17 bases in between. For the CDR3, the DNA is TGTGCCTTTCCCGGGACCCCTGTAGATACGCAGTATTTT. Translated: CAFPGTPVDTQYF.

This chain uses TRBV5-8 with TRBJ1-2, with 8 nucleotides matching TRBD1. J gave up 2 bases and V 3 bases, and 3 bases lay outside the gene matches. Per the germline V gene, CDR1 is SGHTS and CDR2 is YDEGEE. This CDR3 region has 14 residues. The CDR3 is CASSWQGANYGYTF. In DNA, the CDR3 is TGTGCCAGCAGCTGGCAGGGGGCCAACTATGGCTACACCTTC.

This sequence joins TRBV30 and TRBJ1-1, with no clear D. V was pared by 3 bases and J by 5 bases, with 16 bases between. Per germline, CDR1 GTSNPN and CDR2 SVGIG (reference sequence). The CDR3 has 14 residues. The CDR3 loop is CAWRVVAGGTEAFF. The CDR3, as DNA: TGTGCCTGGAGGGTCGTCGCGGGAGGGACTGAAGCTTTCTTT.

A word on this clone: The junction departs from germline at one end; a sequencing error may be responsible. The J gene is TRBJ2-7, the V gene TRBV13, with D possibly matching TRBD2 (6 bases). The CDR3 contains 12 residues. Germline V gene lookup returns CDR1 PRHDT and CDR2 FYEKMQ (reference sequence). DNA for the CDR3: TGTGCCAGCAGACGGGACTCCCACGAGCAGTACTTC. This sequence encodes CASRRDSHEQYF.

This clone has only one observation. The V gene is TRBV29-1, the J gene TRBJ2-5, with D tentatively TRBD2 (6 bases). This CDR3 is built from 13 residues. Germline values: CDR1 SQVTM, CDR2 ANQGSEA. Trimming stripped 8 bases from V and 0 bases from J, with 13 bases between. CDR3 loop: CSTRGFYQETQYF. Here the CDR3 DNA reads TGCAGCACCCGGGGGTTTTACCAAGAGACCCAGTACTTC.

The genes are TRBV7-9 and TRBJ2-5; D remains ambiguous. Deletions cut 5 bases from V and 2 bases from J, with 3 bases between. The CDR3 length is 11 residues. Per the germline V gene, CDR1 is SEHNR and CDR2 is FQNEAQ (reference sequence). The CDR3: CASSKQETQYF. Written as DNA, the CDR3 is TGTGCCAGCAGCAAACAAGAGACCCAGTACTTC.

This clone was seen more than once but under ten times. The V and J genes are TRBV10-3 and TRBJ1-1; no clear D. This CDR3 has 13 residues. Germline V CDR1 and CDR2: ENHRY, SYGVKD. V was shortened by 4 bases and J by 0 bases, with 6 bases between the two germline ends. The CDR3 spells CAISAGMNTEAFF. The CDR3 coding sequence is TGTGCCATCAGTGCAGGAATGAACACTGAAGCTTTCTTT.

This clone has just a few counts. CDR3 residues: CSVDGEAASYNEQFF. The CDR3 DNA is TGCAGCGTTGACGGCGAGGCAGCCTCCTACAATGAGCAGTTCTTC. This sequence joins TRBV29-1 and TRBJ2-1; D call uncertain. V was clipped by 3 bases and J by 0 bases, with 12 bases between them. CDR1 is SQVTM, CDR2 ANQGSEA, per germline. The CDR3 loop spans 15 amino acids.

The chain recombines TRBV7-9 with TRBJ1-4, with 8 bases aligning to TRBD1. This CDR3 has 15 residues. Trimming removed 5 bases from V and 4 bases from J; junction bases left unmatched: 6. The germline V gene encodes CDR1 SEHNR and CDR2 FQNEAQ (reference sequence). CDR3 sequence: CASSPGTGLNEKLFF. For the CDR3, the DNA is TGTGCCAGCAGCCCCGGGACAGGCCTTAATGAAAAACTGTTTTTT.

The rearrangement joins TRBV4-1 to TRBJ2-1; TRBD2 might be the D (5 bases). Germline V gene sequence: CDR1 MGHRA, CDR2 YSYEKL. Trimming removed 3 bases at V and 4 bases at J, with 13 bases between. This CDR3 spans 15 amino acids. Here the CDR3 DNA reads TGCGCCAGCAGCCAGAGGGAGAGGGCTTACAATGAGCAGTTCTTC. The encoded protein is CASSQRERAYNEQFF.

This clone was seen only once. The CDR3 sequence: CASSLGGGTGAYEQYF. The DNA of the CDR3 is TGTGCCAGCAGCTTAGGAGGCGGGACAGGGGCTTACGAGCAGTACTTC. The chain recombines TRBV7-2 with TRBJ2-5; 10 bases fit TRBD1. The J call may be mistaken, given a closer DNA end match to TRBJ2-7. CDR3 size: 16 residues. From germline, CDR1 is SGHTA and CDR2 FQGNSA.